Sequencing of this T cell receptor beta chain was carried out in a study of T cell repertoires in cytomegalovirus infection. For the study at large: Peptides in the study included HLA-C-restricted and HLA-B-restricted CMV epitopes. CMV infection and matching HLA type were both indicated by public TCR beta signatures.

The CDR3 extends over 16 amino acids. Per the germline V gene, CDR1 is MNHNS and CDR2 is SASEGT. Trimming took off 6 bases at V and 4 bases at J, with 19 bases between the two ends. TCRdb called the reads again in MiXCR, with one record for every CDR3 protein. The data contain some 940,000 distinct CDR3 sequences, approximately 33% of them singletons. Study conclusions and caveats: The ex vivo response was dominated by HLA-C-restricted CMV-specific TCR beta clonotypes. Individuals carrying CMV plus the relevant HLA were identified by cumulative frequency of public TCR beta families.

There are a few counts of this clonotype. Antigen unknown. This clonotype was obtained from a human donor in good health (CMV status not recorded). Some clones in this sample may be carry-over from other donors' samples. The chain combines TRBV6-1 with TRBJ2-1; perhaps TRBD2 as D (7 bases). The input for sequencing was cultured CD8+ T cells from PBMCs, taken from culture after CMV antigen stimulation. Here the CDR3 reads CASSPGRGGPYNEQFF. The CDR3 DNA reads TGTGCCAGCAGCCCTGGTAGGGGGGGGCCGTACAATGAGCAGTTCTTC.